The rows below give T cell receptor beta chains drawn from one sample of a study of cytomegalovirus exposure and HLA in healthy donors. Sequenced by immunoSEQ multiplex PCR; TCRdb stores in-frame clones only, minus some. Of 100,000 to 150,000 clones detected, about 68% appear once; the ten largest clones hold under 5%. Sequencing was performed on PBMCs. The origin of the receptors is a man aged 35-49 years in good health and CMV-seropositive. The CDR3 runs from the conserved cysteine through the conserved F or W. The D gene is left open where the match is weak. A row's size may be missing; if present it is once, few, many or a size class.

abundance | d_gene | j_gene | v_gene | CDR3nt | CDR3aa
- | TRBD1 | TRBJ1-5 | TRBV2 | TGTGCCAGCAGAGACCGAGGGAACAGGGGGTTAGGTCAGCCCCAGCATTTT | CASRDRGNRGLGQPQHF
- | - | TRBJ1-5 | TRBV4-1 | TGCGCCAGCAGCCATTCCCAGGGTGGGAAAGCCAATCAGCCCCAGCATTTT | CASSHSQGGKANQPQHF
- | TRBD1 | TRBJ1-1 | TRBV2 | TGTGCCAGCAGTTCGGGACAGCCCCGGACTGAAGCTTTCTTT | CASSSGQPRTEAFF
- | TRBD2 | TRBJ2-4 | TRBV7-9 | TGTGCCAGCAGCCAACTAGCGTTAGCCAAAAACATTCAGTACTTC | CASSQLALAKNIQYF
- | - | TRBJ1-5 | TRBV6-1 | TGTGCCAGCAGTGAAGGACGGGGTTATGGTCAGCCCCAGCATTTT | CASSEGRGYGQPQHF
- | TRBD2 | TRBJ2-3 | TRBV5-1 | TGCGCCAGCAGCTTGTCAGCGGGGGGGGCAGATACGCAGTATTTT | CASSLSAGGADTQYF
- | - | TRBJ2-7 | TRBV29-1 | TGCAGCGTTGGGGAAGCCGGGATCCCCGAGCAGTACTTC | CSVGEAGIPEQYF
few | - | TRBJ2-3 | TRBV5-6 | TGTGCCAGCAGCTTTTCAAATACGCAGTATTTT | CASSFSNTQYF
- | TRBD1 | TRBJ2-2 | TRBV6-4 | TGTGCCAGCAGCCGCGACAGGGGCACCGGGGAGCTGTTTTTT | CASSRDRGTGELFF
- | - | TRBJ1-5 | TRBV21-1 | TGTGCCAGCAGCAAAGCGCTCCGGAGGGGCTTTAGCAATCAGCCCCAGCATTTT | CASSKALRRGFSNQPQHF
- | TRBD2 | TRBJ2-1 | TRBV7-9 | TGTGCCAGCAGCTTAGGTGCGGGAGGGCCCGATGAGCAGTTCTTC | CASSLGAGGPDEQFF
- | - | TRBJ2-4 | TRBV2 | TGTGCCAGCCGGGTCAAAAACATTCAGTACTTC | CASRVKNIQYF
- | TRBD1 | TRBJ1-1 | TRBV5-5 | TGTGCCAGCAGCTTGACATTTACAGGGGTCGACACTGAAGCTTTCTTT | CASSLTFTGVDTEAFF
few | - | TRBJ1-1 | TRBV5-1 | TGCGCCAGCAGCACACAGGGAGATGAAGCTTTCTTT | CASSTQGDEAFF
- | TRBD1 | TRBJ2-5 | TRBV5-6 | TGTGCCAGCAGCTTGCCGGGACAGGGTTTCGAGGAGACCCAGTACTTC | CASSLPGQGFEETQYF
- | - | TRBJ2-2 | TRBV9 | TGTGCCAGCAGCGTTACCCGAGCGGGTACCGGGGAGCTGTTTTTT | CASSVTRAGTGELFF
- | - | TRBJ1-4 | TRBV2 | TGTGCCAGCAGTGAGGCCAGGGGAAATGAAAAACTGTTTTTT | CASSEARGNEKLFF
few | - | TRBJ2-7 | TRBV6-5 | TGTGCCAGCAGCGGGCGACAGGAATCCTACGAGCAGTACTTC | CASSGRQESYEQYF
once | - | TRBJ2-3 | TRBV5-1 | TGCGCCAGCAGCTCGGACTCTACTAGCACAGATACGCAGTATTTT | CASSSDSTSTDTQYF
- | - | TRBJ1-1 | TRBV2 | TGTGCCAGCAGTGAAAGGCAGGGGCCCCATGAAGCTTTCTTT | CASSERQGPHEAFF
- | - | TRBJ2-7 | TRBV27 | TGTGCCAGCAGTTTGTATGAGGGCACCTACGAGCAGTACTTC | CASSLYEGTYEQYF
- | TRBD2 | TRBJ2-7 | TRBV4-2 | TGTGCCAGCAGCGATCGAGGGAGGGATACCTACGAGCAGTACTTC | CASSDRGRDTYEQYF
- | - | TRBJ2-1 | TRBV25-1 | TGTGCCAGCAGTGAAAATGTCAGGGCAACCTACAATGAGCAGTTCTTC | CASSENVRATYNEQFF
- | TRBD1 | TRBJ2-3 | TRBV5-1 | TGCGCCAGCAATGAAGGGGGCGCACTAAGCACAGATACGCAGTATTTT | CASNEGGALSTDTQYF
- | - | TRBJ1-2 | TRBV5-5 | TGTGCCAGCAGCCCTGGGACATCCCCTCGAGGCTACACCTTC | CASSPGTSPRGYTF
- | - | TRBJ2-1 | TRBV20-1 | TGCAGTGCTCCCAAGATGCGAGGGCAGTTCTTC | CSAPKMRGQFF
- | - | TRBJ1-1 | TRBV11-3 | TGTGCCAGCAGCACGTCGGCGAGGGCGAACACTGAAGCTTTCTTT | CASSTSARANTEAFF
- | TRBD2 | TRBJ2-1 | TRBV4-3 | TGCGCCAGCAGCCAAGCTAGCGGAGTCTACAATGAGCAGTTCTTC | CASSQASGVYNEQFF
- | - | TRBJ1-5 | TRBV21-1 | TGTGCCAGCTTTCACAGGGGACTCCGTCCGCCCCAGCATTTT | CASFHRGLRPPQHF
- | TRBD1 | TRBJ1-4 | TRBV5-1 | TGCGCCAGCAGCTTGGGTCAGGGGGTCGAAAAACTGTTTTTT | CASSLGQGVEKLFF
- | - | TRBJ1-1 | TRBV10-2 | TGCGCCAGCAGCTCGGGACACGAGAACACTGAAGCTTTCTTT | CASSSGHENTEAFF
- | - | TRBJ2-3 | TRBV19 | TGTGCCAGTAGTATAGTGTGGGGGGGCACAGATACGCAGTATTTT | CASSIVWGGTDTQYF
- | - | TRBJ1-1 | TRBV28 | TGTGCCAGCTGGGGGAGGGATTTGGGCACTGAAGCTTTCTTT | CASWGRDLGTEAFF
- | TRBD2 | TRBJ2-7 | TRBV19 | TGTGCCAGTAGTTTCCGGACTAGCGTCTCCTACGAGCAGTACTTC | CASSFRTSVSYEQYF
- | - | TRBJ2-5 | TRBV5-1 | TGCGCCAGCTCGACTAGCCAAGAGACCCAGTACTTC | CASSTSQETQYF
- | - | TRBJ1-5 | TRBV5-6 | TGTGCCAGCAGCTTGTATGACAGACCTAGCAATCAGCCCCAGCATTTT | CASSLYDRPSNQPQHF
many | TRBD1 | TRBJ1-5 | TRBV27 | TGTGCCAGCAGTTCCGGGACAGGGTATCAGCCCCAGCATTTT | CASSSGTGYQPQHF
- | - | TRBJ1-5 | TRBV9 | TGTGCCAGCAGCGCAGCGGGGAATCAGCCCCAGCATTTT | CASSAAGNQPQHF
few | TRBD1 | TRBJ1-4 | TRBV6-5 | TGTGCCAGCAGGCGGGGACAGGGACATGAAAAACTGTTTTTT | CASRRGQGHEKLFF
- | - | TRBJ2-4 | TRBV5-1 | TGCGCCAGCAGCTTGGATGGAGGAACTCAGTACTTC | CASSLDGGTQYF
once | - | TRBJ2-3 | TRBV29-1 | TGCAGCGTGAAGGGGGCAGATACGCAGTATTTT | CSVKGADTQYF
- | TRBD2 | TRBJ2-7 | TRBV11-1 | TGTGCCAGCAGCCCCGGGAGGGCCCCCTACGAGCAGTACTTC | CASSPGRAPYEQYF
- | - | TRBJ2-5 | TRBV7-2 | TGTGCCAGCAGCCAACAGGGGGGGCAAGAGACCCAGTACTTC | CASSQQGGQETQYF
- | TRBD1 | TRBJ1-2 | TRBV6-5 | TGTGCCAGCAGAACAGGGGGCTATGGCTACACCTTC | CASRTGGYGYTF